This T cell receptor (beta chain) came from a study of monozygotic twins with inflammatory bowel disease. Germline CDR1 reads SGHRS; CDR2 reads YFSETQ. The CDR3 runs 15 residues. TCRdb reanalyzed the 5' RACE reads, giving one entry per CDR3 protein sequence and no DNA. The sample holds 440,000 or so distinct CDR3 sequences. This chain uses TRBV5-1 with TRBJ2-7; TCRdb gives TRBD1 as the D gene, but with no DNA this cannot be confirmed. The receptor was isolated from a human donor with ulcerative colitis or Crohn's disease, or a healthy co-twin of an affected twin (not recorded which). The specimen sequenced was blood. The CDR3 sequence is CASSLADRDLGEQYF.